Below, one T cell receptor beta chain is given with its context. No cognate antigen has been identified for it. Base qualities are missing; no much larger clone stands one base away. The data originate from a study of shared clonotypes between healthy human individuals (dated by TCRdb to the early 2020s). Regarding the research as a whole: The cohort comprised a couple of women and a few men aged 18 to 49 years. Libraries were prepared and TCR repertoires were sequenced by different laboratories using diverse techniques, in order to increase sequencing depth and limit assay-specific biases. To estimate repertoire size and how much clonotypes are shared between individuals, the study performed deep sequencing of blood TCR repertoires from a few healthy adults. Each donor's leukapheresis produced roughly between roughly 0.85 and 9.5 billion PBMCs. For each donor, three plates each were used for CD4 naive and CD4 memory, two plates were used for CD8 naive, and one plate was used for CD8 memory.

CD8 naive samples were obtained by positive selection for CCR7 among CD45RO-negative cells, yielding a CD45RA+CCR7+ population from which TemRA cells were excluded. Healthy HIV-negative adults with no recently reported acute infections or vaccinations were included as donors. Only Caucasian adults living in Nashville, Tennessee, USA were represented among the donors. Blood was collected by leukapheresis, and PBMCs were isolated by Ficoll-Histopaque density gradient centrifugation and then cryopreserved in liquid nitrogen vapor phase. Analytical flow cytometry was used to check the purity and quantity of each magnetically sorted T cell population. From each sorted fraction, genomic DNA was isolated and quantified by UV absorbance on a Nanodrop 2000c. Using the deep immunoSEQ assay, TCR CDR3 regions were amplified from genomic DNA by multiplex PCR. Extracted genomic DNA from each cell subset was spread evenly across all wells of several immunoSEQ 96-well plates, with each plate serving as a replicate. For sorted subsets, approximately 0.2 ug of genomic DNA, equivalent to 25,000 to 35,000 T cell genomes, went into each replicate PCR. Purified libraries were measured with a Qubit 3.0 fluorometer, size-checked on a Bioanalyzer 2100, and measured again with the KAPA Library Quantification kit. A separate single-read 150-cycle Illumina NextSeq 550 flow cell was used to sequence each immunoSEQ 96-well plate. In the authors' own workflow: Because only junctional sequences without quality scores were contained in the immunoSEQ output, filtering matching that applied to full-length reads could not be performed. To assign V/J genes and CDR3, sequences were annotated using PyIR, a Python wrapper for IgBLAST v1.9, with IMGT germline references. Reads with weak V/J assignments (E-value above 1e-6), missing CDR3, stop codons, out-of-frame junctions, or ambiguous translated residues were removed. V3J clonotypes were defined as sequences sharing an identical inferred V gene, J gene, and CDR3 amino acid sequence. Percentage overlap between repertoires was calculated by dividing the number of shared unique clonotypes by the size of the smaller repertoire. Repertoire richness was assessed with RTK rarefaction, the Chao1 estimator, and Recon v2.1 estimates of unobserved clonotypes. OLGA was used to compute generation probabilities for all TCRbeta clonotypes that the gDNA method yielded from a handful of donors. What TCRdb holds here is the immuneACCESS table cut down to in-frame rearrangements. Part of the clones is not present; checked against another copy, under half of the missing clones reflect an unresolved V gene, and the others are unexplained. V, J and clone size reflect that table, while D and trimming were determined from the DNA. Present in this sample are around 2.1 million clones, about 93% of which were seen just once. In total, the top ten clones hold over 1.5% of the sample.

Beyond this particular receptor, the publication reports: Compared with non-shared clonotypes, clonotypes shared by all four sorted-subset donors had higher generation probabilities. The small number of donors limited the genetic and exposure-history diversity represented. Sampling was limited to blood, and TCR repertoires in tissue likely differ from TCR repertoires in blood. Across a handful of donors, approximately 5% of naive CD4, approximately 3.6% of naive CD8, around 2.1% of memory CD4, and 0.4% of memory CD8 clonotypes were shared. Naive subsets generally had larger estimated clonotype richness than memory subsets. Incomplete sequencing was indicated by rarefaction of sorted-subset datasets, despite the large sequencing depth. Based on pairwise subsampling, the degree of clonotype sharing among donors was expected to be affected by sequencing depth.

The CDR1 and CDR2 encoded by the germline V gene are SGHDT and YYEEEE. A distance of 12 bases separates the germline ends of V and J, which lose 2 bases and 9 bases respectively. The CDR3 starts with the cysteine, ends with the phenylalanine, and has 13 residues. Only the CDR3 DNA is retained, 39 bases long and in frame from the first base. This receptor was obtained from a man aged 18 to 30 in good health. Some clones in this sample may be carry-over from other donors' samples. Specimen: naive CD8+ T cells from PBMCs. This sample's cell subset or site label indicates: CD45RA+CCR7+. The chain links TRBV5-6 with TRBJ2-1; the best D guess is TRBD1, with 6 bases matching. In nucleotides, the sequence is TGTGCCAGCAGCTTAGGGGACACATTTGAGCAGTTCTTC. The translation is CASSLGDTFEQFF.